This is a list of T cell receptor beta chains from one sample in a study of OX40 agonist ivuxolimab in advanced cancers. The repertoire was sequenced with immunoSEQ multiplex PCR; TCRdb's copy has only in-frame clones and lacks some. The top ten hold about 2.3% of the sample, which has about 66,000 clones, about four fifths seen once. Sequenced material: CD4+ or CD8+ T cells sorted from blood, taken in a trial of the OX40 agonist ivuxolimab. These receptors all come from an adult with an advanced solid tumor such as melanoma, head and neck, liver or kidney cancer. The CDR3 runs from the conserved cysteine through the conserved F or W. Each record gives: J gene, D gene, V gene, clone size, CDR3 DNA, CDR3 protein. The D gene is left open where the match is weak. Rows give clone size only sometimes, using once, few, many, or a class for an expanded clone.

j_call: TRBJ2-7; d_call: TRBD2; v_call: TRBV7-2; clone_size: few; cdr3_nt: TGTGCCAGCAGCTTAAGCGGGACGTCCTCGTACGAGCAGTACTTC; cdr3_aa: CASSLSGTSSYEQYF
j_call: TRBJ2-1; d_call: TRBD2; v_call: TRBV29-1; clone_size: few; cdr3_nt: TGCAGCGTCCCGAGGGGGACTAGCGGGAGCTACAATGAGCAGTTCTTC; cdr3_aa: CSVPRGTSGSYNEQFF
j_call: TRBJ1-1; d_call: -; v_call: TRBV7-9; clone_size: -; cdr3_nt: TGTGCCAGCAGCTTAGTGAGACAGTCTGAAGCTTTCTTT; cdr3_aa: CASSLVRQSEAFF
j_call: TRBJ2-7; d_call: TRBD2; v_call: TRBV5-5; clone_size: -; cdr3_nt: TGTGCCAGCAGCTACCCGGGACTAGCCTACGAGCAGTACTTC; cdr3_aa: CASSYPGLAYEQYF
j_call: TRBJ1-2; d_call: TRBD1; v_call: TRBV10-2; clone_size: -; cdr3_nt: TGCGCCAGCAGTGAAACAGGGGGCCAGAATGGCTACACCTTC; cdr3_aa: CASSETGGQNGYTF
j_call: TRBJ2-3; d_call: TRBD1; v_call: TRBV28; clone_size: -; cdr3_nt: TGTGCCAGCAGTTTCCTGGGGGACAGGGGTGGAGATACGCAGTATTTT; cdr3_aa: CASSFLGDRGGDTQYF
j_call: TRBJ2-1; d_call: -; v_call: TRBV23-1; clone_size: -; cdr3_nt: TGCGCCAGCAAGGATTTTTTGCCGTTCTTC; cdr3_aa: CASKDFLPFF
j_call: TRBJ2-3; d_call: TRBD2; v_call: TRBV4-2; clone_size: -; cdr3_nt: TGTGCCAGCAGCCAAGAAGCGGGAGGACCCACAGATACGCAGTATTTT; cdr3_aa: CASSQEAGGPTDTQYF
j_call: TRBJ2-5; d_call: -; v_call: TRBV15; clone_size: -; cdr3_nt: TGTGCCACCAGCAGTGGGGGAGGCGAGACCCAGTACTTC; cdr3_aa: CATSSGGGETQYF
j_call: TRBJ2-7; d_call: TRBD2; v_call: TRBV6-5; clone_size: -; cdr3_nt: TGTGCCAGCACCGGACTAGCGCGCGAGCAGTACTTC; cdr3_aa: CASTGLAREQYF
j_call: TRBJ2-1; d_call: -; v_call: TRBV5-1; clone_size: -; cdr3_nt: TGCGCCAGCCGGAGCGGGAATGAGCAGTTCTTC; cdr3_aa: CASRSGNEQFF
j_call: TRBJ1-5; d_call: -; v_call: TRBV7-9; clone_size: medium-sized; cdr3_nt: TGTGCCAGCAGCCAAGACAATCAGCCCCAGCATTTT; cdr3_aa: CASSQDNQPQHF
j_call: TRBJ2-7; d_call: TRBD2; v_call: TRBV27; clone_size: -; cdr3_nt: TGTGCCAGCAGTTCTACTAGCGGGGGCTCCTACGAGCAGTACTTC; cdr3_aa: CASSSTSGGSYEQYF
j_call: TRBJ2-7; d_call: -; v_call: TRBV27; clone_size: once; cdr3_nt: TGTGCCAGCAGCCGGTCACCTAGCCCGTACGAGCAGTACTTC; cdr3_aa: CASSRSPSPYEQYF
j_call: TRBJ2-7; d_call: TRBD2; v_call: TRBV5-1; clone_size: -; cdr3_nt: TGCGCCAGCAACTCGGGGACTAGCGGCTCCTACGAGCAGTACTTC; cdr3_aa: CASNSGTSGSYEQYF
j_call: TRBJ2-2; d_call: TRBD2; v_call: TRBV29-1; clone_size: -; cdr3_nt: TGCAGCACCGGGGGACTAAAGGACGGGGAGCTGTTTTTT; cdr3_aa: CSTGGLKDGELFF
j_call: TRBJ2-2; d_call: TRBD2; v_call: TRBV9; clone_size: -; cdr3_nt: TGTGCCACTAGTGGCGGGAGGGCCGAAACCGGGGAGCTGTTTTTT; cdr3_aa: CATSGGRAETGELFF
j_call: TRBJ1-4; d_call: TRBD1; v_call: TRBV5-4; clone_size: -; cdr3_nt: TGTGCCAGCAGCCCCCCGGGACAGGGAAATGAAAAACTGTTTTTT; cdr3_aa: CASSPPGQGNEKLFF
j_call: TRBJ1-3; d_call: -; v_call: TRBV5-4; clone_size: -; cdr3_nt: TGTGCCAGCAGCCGAGGACAGCCCTCTGGAAACACCATATATTTT; cdr3_aa: CASSRGQPSGNTIYF
j_call: TRBJ2-5; d_call: -; v_call: TRBV7-9; clone_size: -; cdr3_nt: TGTGCCAGCAGCTTAGCGGGAGTGTCAGAGACCCAGTACTTC; cdr3_aa: CASSLAGVSETQYF
j_call: TRBJ2-5; d_call: TRBD2; v_call: TRBV7-8; clone_size: -; cdr3_nt: TGTGCCAGCAGCTCGCAGACTAGCGGGAGTTCTCAAGAGACCCAGTACTTC; cdr3_aa: CASSSQTSGSSQETQYF
j_call: TRBJ1-3; d_call: -; v_call: TRBV19; clone_size: -; cdr3_nt: TGTGCCAGTAGTAGTGACAGAGACTCTGGAAACACCATATATTTT; cdr3_aa: CASSSDRDSGNTIYF
j_call: TRBJ1-4; d_call: TRBD1; v_call: TRBV28; clone_size: -; cdr3_nt: TGTGCCAGCGGTCCTACCGGGACAGGGGGGGAAGAAAAACTGTTTTTT; cdr3_aa: CASGPTGTGGEEKLFF
j_call: TRBJ2-7; d_call: TRBD2; v_call: TRBV7-2; clone_size: -; cdr3_nt: TGTGCCAGCAGCTTAACGGGACTAGGCTCCTACGAGCAGTACTTC; cdr3_aa: CASSLTGLGSYEQYF
j_call: TRBJ1-1; d_call: -; v_call: TRBV28; clone_size: -; cdr3_nt: TGTGCCAGCAGCTCTACCACGGGGGCTGAAGCTTTCTTT; cdr3_aa: CASSSTTGAEAFF
j_call: TRBJ2-2; d_call: -; v_call: TRBV28; clone_size: -; cdr3_nt: TGTGCCAGCAGTTTACTGCGACTCGCCGGGGAGCTGTTTTTT; cdr3_aa: CASSLLRLAGELFF
j_call: TRBJ1-5; d_call: TRBD1; v_call: TRBV6-6; clone_size: few; cdr3_nt: TGTGCCAGCAGTTTCCGAGGACAGGGACAGCCCCAGCATTTT; cdr3_aa: CASSFRGQGQPQHF
j_call: TRBJ1-1; d_call: -; v_call: TRBV18; clone_size: -; cdr3_nt: TGTGCCAGCTCTCAAGACATAGGTACTGAAGCTTTCTTT; cdr3_aa: CASSQDIGTEAFF
j_call: TRBJ1-5; d_call: TRBD1; v_call: TRBV27; clone_size: -; cdr3_nt: TGTGCCAGCAGTTTATATGGGACAGGGGGCTCGGGGCAGCCCCAGCATTTT; cdr3_aa: CASSLYGTGGSGQPQHF
j_call: TRBJ2-3; d_call: -; v_call: TRBV5-1; clone_size: -; cdr3_nt: TGCGCCAGCAGCGTGGGGTCGGTTAGCACAGATACGCAGTATTTT; cdr3_aa: CASSVGSVSTDTQYF
j_call: TRBJ1-1; d_call: TRBD1; v_call: TRBV28; clone_size: -; cdr3_nt: TGTGCCAGCAGTTCATCAACAGGGGGGGACACTGAAGCTTTCTTT; cdr3_aa: CASSSSTGGDTEAFF
j_call: TRBJ2-3; d_call: TRBD2; v_call: TRBV19; clone_size: -; cdr3_nt: TGTGCCAGTAGTAGTAGCGGGTCGGAGGGAGATACGCAGTATTTT; cdr3_aa: CASSSSGSEGDTQYF
j_call: TRBJ2-2; d_call: -; v_call: TRBV21-1; clone_size: -; cdr3_nt: TGTGCCAGCAGCGACGAAAGCGGGCAGGGAACGAACACCGGGGAGCTGTTTTTT; cdr3_aa: CASSDESGQGTNTGELFF
j_call: TRBJ1-3; d_call: -; v_call: TRBV7-2; clone_size: few; cdr3_nt: TGTGCCAGCAGCTTAGTCCAATGGGGCACTGGAAACACCATATATTTT; cdr3_aa: CASSLVQWGTGNTIYF
j_call: TRBJ1-1; d_call: TRBD1; v_call: TRBV30; clone_size: few; cdr3_nt: TGTGCCTCGACCGGCGGGACAGGGACTGAAGCTTTCTTT; cdr3_aa: CASTGGTGTEAFF
j_call: TRBJ2-7; d_call: -; v_call: TRBV28; clone_size: -; cdr3_nt: TGTGCCAGCATCAGGACTTCTCCCTACGAGCAGTACTTC; cdr3_aa: CASIRTSPYEQYF
j_call: TRBJ2-3; d_call: TRBD2; v_call: TRBV5-4; clone_size: -; cdr3_nt: TGTGCCAGCAGCTCAGGACTAGCGGTTAGCACAGATACGCAGTATTTT; cdr3_aa: CASSSGLAVSTDTQYF
j_call: TRBJ1-1; d_call: TRBD1; v_call: TRBV5-8; clone_size: -; cdr3_nt: TGTGCCAGCGCCTTGAGACAGGGCTGGGCTTTCTTT; cdr3_aa: CASALRQGWAFF
j_call: TRBJ1-5; d_call: -; v_call: TRBV6-1; clone_size: -; cdr3_nt: TGTGCCAGCAGCAGGACTAATCAGCCCCAGCATTTT; cdr3_aa: CASSRTNQPQHF
j_call: TRBJ1-3; d_call: -; v_call: TRBV9; clone_size: -; cdr3_nt: TGTGCCAGCAGCGTAGACGTGAGCTCTGGAAACACCATATATTTT; cdr3_aa: CASSVDVSSGNTIYF
j_call: TRBJ1-1; d_call: -; v_call: TRBV11-3; clone_size: once; cdr3_nt: TGTGCCAGCAGCTTCGCGAACACTGAAGCTTTCTTT; cdr3_aa: CASSFANTEAFF
j_call: TRBJ1-6; d_call: -; v_call: TRBV4-3; clone_size: -; cdr3_nt: TGCGCCAGCAGCCAAGATGACAGTCGAAACTCACCCCTCCACTTT; cdr3_aa: CASSQDDSRNSPLHF
j_call: TRBJ1-4; d_call: -; v_call: TRBV30; clone_size: -; cdr3_nt: TGTGCCTGGAGCATGGGTACGCGGGGAAGTGAAAAACTGTTTTTT; cdr3_aa: CAWSMGTRGSEKLFF
j_call: TRBJ1-2; d_call: TRBD1; v_call: TRBV5-1; clone_size: -; cdr3_nt: TGCGCCAGCAGCTCAAACTGGGACAGGGGGCGAATGGACTATGGCTACACCTTC; cdr3_aa: CASSSNWDRGRMDYGYTF
j_call: TRBJ2-1; d_call: TRBD2; v_call: TRBV7-3; clone_size: few; cdr3_nt: TGTGCCAGCAGCTTAAGTCTAGCGGGAGGGCCGGGCAATGAGCAGTTCTTC; cdr3_aa: CASSLSLAGGPGNEQFF
j_call: TRBJ2-3; d_call: TRBD2; v_call: TRBV7-9; clone_size: -; cdr3_nt: TGTGCCAGCAGCTTCCCCCTAGCGGGGACACCTAGCACAGATACGCAGTATTTT; cdr3_aa: CASSFPLAGTPSTDTQYF
j_call: TRBJ2-1; d_call: -; v_call: TRBV6-5; clone_size: -; cdr3_nt: TGTGCCAGCAGTACTCGGGGTCGCCGCAATGAGCAGTTCTTC; cdr3_aa: CASSTRGRRNEQFF
j_call: TRBJ2-3; d_call: -; v_call: TRBV18; clone_size: -; cdr3_nt: TGTGCCAGCTCACCGAGCGTAAGCACAGATACGCAGTATTTT; cdr3_aa: CASSPSVSTDTQYF
j_call: TRBJ2-3; d_call: TRBD2; v_call: TRBV4-1; clone_size: -; cdr3_nt: TGCGCCAGCAGCCAAGTCTTAGCGGGAGGGCCGAGAGATACGCAGTATTTT; cdr3_aa: CASSQVLAGGPRDTQYF
j_call: TRBJ2-5; d_call: -; v_call: TRBV7-3; clone_size: once; cdr3_nt: TGTGCCAGCAGCCGGGGGGCCCAAGAGACCCAGTACTTC; cdr3_aa: CASSRGAQETQYF
j_call: TRBJ1-5; d_call: -; v_call: TRBV11-1; clone_size: -; cdr3_nt: TGTGCCAGCAGCATAGCAGGGATGGGGGATCAGCCCCAGCATTTT; cdr3_aa: CASSIAGMGDQPQHF
j_call: TRBJ2-4; d_call: -; v_call: TRBV6-5; clone_size: -; cdr3_nt: TGTGCCAGCAGTTACACAATAGCCAAAAACATTCAGTACTTC; cdr3_aa: CASSYTIAKNIQYF
j_call: TRBJ1-2; d_call: -; v_call: TRBV6-5; clone_size: -; cdr3_nt: TGTGCCAGCAGTTACTCCTTTGAGGGGAACTACACCTTC; cdr3_aa: CASSYSFEGNYTF